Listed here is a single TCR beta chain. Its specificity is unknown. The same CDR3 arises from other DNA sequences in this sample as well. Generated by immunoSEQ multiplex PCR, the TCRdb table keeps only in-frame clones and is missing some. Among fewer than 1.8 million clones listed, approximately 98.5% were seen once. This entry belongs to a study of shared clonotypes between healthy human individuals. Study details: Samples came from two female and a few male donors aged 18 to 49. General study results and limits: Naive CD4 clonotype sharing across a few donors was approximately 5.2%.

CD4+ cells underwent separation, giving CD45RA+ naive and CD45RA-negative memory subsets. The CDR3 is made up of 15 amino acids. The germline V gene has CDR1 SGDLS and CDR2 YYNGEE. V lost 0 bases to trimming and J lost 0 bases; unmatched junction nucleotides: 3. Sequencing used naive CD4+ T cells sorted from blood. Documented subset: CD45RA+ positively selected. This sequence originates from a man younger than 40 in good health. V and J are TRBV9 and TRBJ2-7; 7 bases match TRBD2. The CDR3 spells CASSVAASGSYEQYF. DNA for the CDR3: TGTGCCAGCAGCGTAGCTGCTAGCGGCTCCTACGAGCAGTACTTC.